This TCR beta chain appears in the sequencing data of a study of technical replicates of blood from a handful of donors. Sequencing used immunoSEQ multiplex PCR; TCRdb keeps in-frame clones, though not all of them. The sample contains about 85,000 clones, roughly 94% of which appear only once. CDR1 is SGHDN, CDR2 FVKESK, per germline. Trimming stripped 6 bases from V and 4 bases from J, with 13 bases between. This CDR3 is built from 14 residues. This chain uses TRBV14 with TRBJ1-3; D uncertain. The sequence came from a human donor in good health. The material sequenced was T cells isolated from PBMCs. The CDR3 DNA sequence: TGTGCCAGCAGTTCGTGGGCAGTCGGAAACACCATATATTTT. Translating gives CASSSWAVGNTIYF.